The clone carrying this TCR beta chain has just a few counts. Its specificity is not known. Sequenced by immunoSEQ multiplex PCR; TCRdb stores in-frame clones only, minus some. The table records some 96,000 clones, around nine tenths of them present only once. These data come from a study of T cell responses to AZD1222 COVID-19 vaccine. V was clipped by 2 bases and J by 8 bases; unmatched bases: 6. There are 14 residues in the CDR3. In germline, CDR1 is LGHDT, CDR2 YNNKEL (reference sequence). General study findings and limits: Unmutated variant regions are reportedly targeted by nearly half of spike-specific TCRs. Spike-specific TCRs gained breadth and depth after people received two AZD1222 doses.

V and J are TRBV3-1 (or the pseudogene TRBV3-2) and TRBJ2-1; 7 nucleotides match TRBD2. The sequences come from peripheral blood, collected 28 days after the second AZD1222 dose. The source of this sequence is an adult who received the AZD1222 COVID-19 vaccine. Written as DNA, the CDR3 is TGTGCCAGCAGCCAACGCGGGGGAGGTCATGAGCAGTTCTTC. Protein product: CASSQRGGGHEQFF.